The 14 T cell receptor beta chains reported below all come from one sample, sequenced in a study of CD8+ T cells in alopecia areata. RNA extraction and reverse transcription yielded cDNA as sequencing template. TCRdb's copy holds only in-frame clones and misses some; the assay was immunoSEQ multiplex PCR. The sample holds about 15,000 clones, 50% to 75% seen once. Alopecia areata patients provided lesional scalp punch biopsies and peripheral blood. Sequenced material: skin. Receptors were obtained from a human donor with alopecia areata.

The genes are TRBV5-1 and TRBJ1-6; 8 nucleotides agree with TRBD1. After removal of 4 bases from V and 9 bases from J, the junction contained 6 bases not matched to a gene. From germline, CDR1 is SGHRS and CDR2 YFSETQ. The CDR3 loop spans 14 amino acids. The CDR3 DNA reads as TGCGCCAGCAGCGAGGACAGGGTTGGTTCACCCCTCCACTTT. Translated, it gives CASSEDRVGSPLHF.

This chain uses TRBV19 with TRBJ2-7, with D possibly being TRBD2 (5 bases). CDR1 and CDR2 (germline): LNHDA, SQIVND (reference sequence). This CDR3 region has 15 residues. With 5 bases removed from V and 6 bases from J, the gap between germline ends came to 20 bases. CDR3 region: CASSPSGSGWIEQYF. Here the CDR3 DNA reads TGTGCCAGTAGTCCTTCGGGGTCTGGATGGATCGAGCAGTACTTC.

The chain combines TRBV5-1 with TRBJ2-7, with D unclear. The V end lost 0 bases, the J end lost 6 bases, and 13 bases lay between the germline ends. The CDR3 loop spans 14 amino acids. Germline V gene data show CDR1 as SGHRS and CDR2 as YFSETQ. For the CDR3, the DNA is TGCGCCAGCAGCTTGGCCGGTCGTCCGGGCGAGCAGTACTTC. Amino acids: CASSLAGRPGEQYF. Looking up the rest from reference TRBV5-1 and TRBJ2-7 gives the full variable domain: KAGVTQTPRYLIKTRGQQVTLSCSPISGHRSVSWYQQTPGQGLQFLFEYFSETQRNKGNFPGRFSGRQFSNSRSEMNVSTLELGDSALYLCASSLAGRPGEQYFGPGTRLTVT.

The gene calls are TRBV6-5 and TRBJ1-1, with a tentative D call TRBD1 (6 bases). Germline lookup yields CDR1 MNHEY and CDR2 SVGAGI. V was clipped by 6 bases and J by 1 base, with 6 bases between them. This CDR3 is 12 amino acids long. The CDR3 loop reads CASSRGNTEAFF. The CDR3 coding sequence is TGTGCCAGCAGCAGGGGGAACACTGAAGCTTTCTTT.

This clone was seen only a few times. V gene TRBV27 combines with J gene TRBJ1-4, with D maybe TRBD1 (6 bases). V was pared by 6 bases and J by 8 bases, with 16 bases between. This CDR3 spans 14 amino acids. In germline, CDR1 is MNHEY, CDR2 SMNVEV (reference sequence). CDR3 protein: CASSQIKGGEKLFF. CDR3 bases: TGTGCCAGCAGCCAAATCAAGGGGGGGGAAAAACTGTTTTTT.

The chain carries TRBV6-1 and TRBJ2-1, with D perhaps matching TRBD2 (6 bases). Per the germline V gene, CDR1 is MNHNS and CDR2 is SASEGT. The CDR3 is 14 amino acids. V was pared by 9 bases and J by 10 bases, with 22 bases between. The DNA of the CDR3 is TGTGCCAGGGAGGGGTCAGACTCGAGCACGGAGCAGTTCTTC. Translated: CAREGSDSSTEQFF.

This clone was counted a few times. This chain uses TRBV5-6 with TRBJ2-7, with 7 nucleotides matching TRBD1. The CDR3 sequence is 17 residues long. Germline V gene sequence: CDR1 SGHDT, CDR2 YYEEEE. Losses at the gene ends were 0 bases for V and 3 bases for J; bases not matched to a gene: 12. CDR3 DNA sequence: TGTGCCAGCAGCTTGGGGGCAGGGACAGTTAGGGTCTACGAGCAGTACTTC. This sequence encodes CASSLGAGTVRVYEQYF.

The rearrangement uses TRBV2 and TRBJ1-1; D is undetermined. V was cut by 9 bases and J by 1 base, with 18 bases left in between. Germline V gene sequence: CDR1 SNHLY, CDR2 FYNNEI. This CDR3 is built from 15 residues. In nucleotides, the CDR3 is TGTGCCAGGGCGTCCGTCCCCGCTCGGAACACTGAAGCTTTCTTT. Protein sequence: CARASVPARNTEAFF.

The sample holds a few counts of this clone. The CDR3 here is CASSSRFVEQFF. DNA of the CDR3: TGTGCCAGCAGCTCTAGATTTGTTGAGCAGTTCTTC. This rearrangement joins TRBV7-2 to TRBJ2-1; unclear D gene. Germline V gene data show CDR1 as SGHTA and CDR2 as FQGNSA. The CDR3 has 12 residues. V was cut by 4 bases and J by 9 bases, with 10 bases left in between.

The J gene is TRBJ2-5, the V gene TRBV7-6; TRBD2 is a possible D gene (5 bases). Per germline, CDR1 SGHVS and CDR2 FNYEAQ. V was clipped by 5 bases and J by 2 bases, with 9 bases between them. The CDR3 loop spans 13 amino acids. CDR3 region: CASSDRLQETQYF. Here the CDR3 DNA reads TGTGCCAGCAGCGACCGACTACAAGAGACCCAGTACTTC.

The rearrangement links TRBV19 to TRBJ1-2, with TRBD1 as a possible D gene (5 bases). V was cut by 5 bases and J by 7 bases, with 8 bases left in between. Germline CDR1 and CDR2: LNHDA and SQIVND (reference sequence). The length of the CDR3 is 11 residues. Here the CDR3 DNA reads TGTGCCAGTAGTTTCAGGGCTGGCTACACCTTC. Translating gives CASSFRAGYTF.

This rearrangement joins TRBV7-2 to TRBJ1-1; possibly TRBD1 for D (5 bases). Deletions cut 5 bases from V and 5 bases from J, with 12 bases between. The germline gives CDR1 SGHTA, CDR2 FQGNSA. There are 13 residues in the CDR3. The CDR3 is CASSAGHGTEAFF. In DNA, the CDR3 is TGTGCCAGCAGCGCTGGACATGGGACTGAAGCTTTCTTT. Supplemented by reference TRBV7-2 and TRBJ1-1, the full variable domain reads GAGVSQSPSNKVTEKGKDVELRCDPISGHTALYWYRQSLGQGLEFLIYFQGNSAPDKSGLPSDRFSAERTGGSVSTLTIQRTQQEDSAVYLCASSAGHGTEAFFGQGTRLTVV.

This clone occurred a few times. J is TRBJ1-2 and V is TRBV28, with D possibly matching TRBD1 (6 bases). In germline, CDR1 is MDHEN, CDR2 SYDVKM. This CDR3 is 14 amino acids long. The V and J ends lost 2 bases and 4 bases respectively, with 11 bases between them. CDR3 residues: CASSLGGLSYGYTF. CDR3 DNA: TGTGCCAGCAGTTTAGGGGGCCTATCCTATGGCTACACCTTC.

With regard to this clone: The sample holds other DNA sequences that translate to the same CDR3. The rearrangement joins TRBV13 to TRBJ2-7; 11 positions match TRBD2. This CDR3 comprises 18 residues. Trimming cost V 4 bases and J 6 bases; bases outside gene matches: 17. Germline loops: CDR1 PRHDT, CDR2 FYEKMQ (reference sequence). For the CDR3, the DNA is TGTGCCAGCAGCTCCTCGGGAGGGACTAGCGGCTGGGCTGGCGAGCAGTACTTC. It translates to CASSSSGGTSGWAGEQYF. The full variable domain, rest sourced from reference TRBV13 and TRBJ2-7, is AAGVIQSPRHLIKEKRETATLKCYPIPRHDTVYWYQQGPGQDPQFLISFYEKMQSDKGSIPDRFSAQQFSDYHSELNMSSLELGDSALYFCASSSSGGTSGWAGEQYFGPGTRLTVT.